The clone carrying this TCR beta chain was observed a handful of times. The antigen is not known. The data stem from a study of T cell repertoires in cytomegalovirus infection. Study background: CMV epitopes used comprised recently identified HLA-C-restricted ones and well-studied HLA-B-restricted ones. CMV infection plus the matching HLA type was flagged by public TCR beta signatures.

TCRdb ran MiXCR on the reads and lists one entry per CDR3 protein. The table shows some 800,000 distinct CDR3 sequences, with about 28% occurring only once. In germline, CDR1 is MNHEY, CDR2 SMNVEV (reference sequence). CDR3 length: 14 amino acids. The V end lost 1 base, the J end lost 3 bases, and 10 bases lay between the germline ends. This clonotype was obtained from a human donor in good health (CMV status not recorded). Some clones in this sample may be carry-over from other donors' samples. This sample comprised cultured CD8+ T cells from PBMCs, obtained from culture after CMV antigen stimulation. The V and J genes are TRBV27 and TRBJ2-7; D is undetermined. CDR3 region: CASSLLSTVYEQYF. The CDR3 nucleotides are TGTGCCAGCAGTTTATTGAGCACTGTCTACGAGCAGTACTTC.